A single sample is the source of the 8 T cell receptor beta chains below, sequenced in a study of T cells in Graves' hyperthyroidism and ophthalmopathy. RNA transcripts served as the template for amplifying TCR beta CDR3 regions. TCR CDR3 underwent first-round RT-PCR with the HTBI primer set. One entry per CDR3 protein, called by TCRdb with MiXCR from the multiplex PCR reads. The table shows 450,000 to 600,000 distinct CDR3 sequences, with just under 20% occurring only once. The specimen was blood. These receptors were taken from a man in his forties with Graves' ophthalmopathy.

This clonotype was counted a single time. The rearrangement uses TRBV10-3 and TRBJ2-7; D is perhaps TRBD1 (6 bases). This CDR3 spans 11 amino acids. The germline CDR1 and CDR2 sequences are ENHRY and SYGVKD. V was pared by 10 bases and J by 3 bases, with 10 bases between. The CDR3 region is CATTGNYEQYF. CDR3 nucleotide sequence: TGTGCCACCACAGGGAACTACGAGCAGTACTTC.

This clonotype has more than one count but fewer than ten. This sequence joins TRBV7-2 and TRBJ2-5; possibly TRBD1 for D (7 bases). This CDR3 is built from 16 residues. V was pared by 2 bases and J by 0 bases, with 13 bases between. In germline, CDR1 is SGHTA, CDR2 FQGNSA. As DNA, the CDR3 is TGTGCCAGCAGCTTATTCGCAGGGGGGTACCAAGAGACCCAGTACTTC. Residues: CASSLFAGGYQETQYF.

The count of this clonotype is one. One end of the junction is discordant with germline, which a read error may explain. The chain links TRBV20-1 to TRBJ1-5; no clear D. This CDR3 has 15 amino acids. Germline assignment: CDR1 DFQATT and CDR2 SNEGSKA (reference sequence). The CDR3 loop reads CSAGEIGRSNQPQHF. The CDR3 DNA follows: TGCAGTGCTGGAGAAATAGGACGGAGCAATCAGCCCCAGCATTTT.

This clonotype was seen repeatedly, ten times or more. The V call is TRBV28, the J call TRBJ2-5; a weak D match, TRBD1 (5 bases). There are 13 residues in the CDR3. The V gene's germline CDR1 is MDHEN and CDR2 SYDVKM. V lost 8 bases and J 0 bases, leaving 10 bases between the germline ends. CDR3 in amino acids: CASCRANQETQYF. The CDR3, as DNA: TGTGCCAGCTGCAGGGCCAACCAAGAGACCCAGTACTTC.

V usage is TRBV6-5 and J usage is TRBJ2-7; 7 bases are shared with TRBD1. The V segment lost 3 bases and the J segment 2 bases; nucleotides outside the gene matches: 4. From germline, CDR1 is MNHEY and CDR2 SVGAGI. This CDR3 has 14 amino acids. In DNA, the CDR3 is TGTGCCAGCAGTTATCCAGGGGGACCCTACGAGCAGTACTTC. Translation gives CASSYPGGPYEQYF.

The V and J genes are TRBV7-2 and TRBJ1-1, with D possibly being TRBD1 (6 bases). The CDR3 loop spans 15 amino acids. Trimming took 6 bases from V and 3 from J, leaving 17 bases between them. Per germline, CDR1 SGHTA and CDR2 FQGNSA. As DNA, the CDR3 is TGTGCCAGCAGGCAAAGGGGGGGGCGGTACACTGAAGCTTTCTTT. Its protein product is CASRQRGGRYTEAFF.

This clonotype appeared many times. The CDR3 here is CASSYGTGGGQPQHF. In DNA, the CDR3 is TGTGCCAGCAGCTACGGGACAGGGGGCGGTCAGCCCCAGCATTTT. V and J are TRBV3-1 and TRBJ1-5; 12 bases fit TRBD1. CDR3 length: 15 residues. The ends lost 5 bases at V and 6 bases at J; junction bases unmatched: 5. Germline CDR1 reads LGHDT; CDR2 reads YNNKEL (reference sequence).

The V gene is TRBV4-1, the J gene TRBJ2-3; TRBD2 might be the D (5 bases). Germline CDR1 reads MGHRA; CDR2 reads YSYEKL. The CDR3 extends over 13 amino acids. Trimming took off 0 bases at V and 7 bases at J, with 8 bases between the two ends. The CDR3 DNA sequence: TGCGCCAGCAGCCAAGAAGGGAGAAATACGCAGTATTTT. It is translated as CASSQEGRNTQYF.